Listed below are T cell receptor beta chains from one sample, sequenced in a study of a mutant IDH1 vaccine in newly diagnosed glioma. Assay: immunoSEQ multiplex PCR; the TCRdb copy retains only in-frame clones and omits some. The table has 57,000 or so clones, approximately 80% seen once; the top ten hold 3.6%. These TCRs' antigens remain unknown. Sample: PBMCs, taken from a glioma patient whose treatment included an IDH1 peptide vaccine. These receptor sequences come from a man younger than 45 with glioma. CDR3s include the opening cysteine and the closing phenylalanine or tryptophan. Fields, in order: CDR3 length, V gene, clone size, D gene, J gene, CDR3 protein, CDR3 DNA. D genes are given only for firm matches. The size entry is marked missing in some rows and otherwise reads once, few, many or a size class.

>14|TRBV18|-|-|TRBJ2-3
CASSPTQSTDTQYF
TGTGCCAGCTCACCGACTCAGAGCACAGATACGCAGTATTTT
>13|TRBV14|-|TRBD2|TRBJ2-7
CASSQLLAGVQYF
TGTGCCAGCAGCCAACTACTAGCGGGTGTGCAGTACTTC
>12|TRBV7-8|-|-|TRBJ1-5
CASSLAGQPQHF
TGTGCCAGCAGCTTAGCGGGTCAGCCCCAGCATTTT
>15|TRBV27|once|-|TRBJ1-1
CASSGYTGTEAEAFF
TGTGCCAGCAGTGGATACACCGGTACAGAGGCTGAAGCTTTCTTT
>11|TRBV6-1|-|-|TRBJ2-3
CASSEGDTQYF
TGTGCCAGCAGTGAAGGGGATACGCAGTATTTT
>14|TRBV6-5|few|-|TRBJ1-5
CASASGGSNQPQHF
TGTGCCAGTGCCTCCGGGGGGTCAAATCAGCCCCAGCATTTT
>10|TRBV7-2|-|-|TRBJ1-2
CASRRYGYTF
TGTGCCAGCAGGCGGTACGGCTACACCTTC
>15|TRBV11-2|-|-|TRBJ1-4
CASSLNGGGDEKLFF
TGTGCCAGCAGCTTAAATGGCGGGGGAGACGAAAAACTGTTTTTT
>16|TRBV5-1|-|TRBD2|TRBJ2-1
CASSLGSGGSYNEQFF
TGCGCCAGCAGCTTGGGTAGCGGGGGCTCCTACAATGAGCAGTTCTTC
>14|TRBV9|-|TRBD2|TRBJ2-3
CASSTRTSGASQYF
TGTGCCAGCAGCACCCGGACTAGCGGGGCTTCGCAGTATTTT
>14|TRBV6-6|once|-|TRBJ1-2
CASSYSDSIKGYTF
TGTGCCAGCAGTTACTCAGACAGCATTAAGGGCTACACCTTC
>14|TRBV15|-|-|TRBJ2-5
CATSRGQGGETQYF
TGTGCCACCAGCAGAGGTCAGGGGGGTGAGACCCAGTACTTC
>17|TRBV7-3|-|-|TRBJ2-5
CASSPLKLTVMVETQYF
TGTGCCAGCAGCCCCCTTAAGCTGACAGTGATGGTGGAGACCCAGTACTTC
>15|TRBV18|-|TRBD1|TRBJ2-5
CASSPTTGNQETQYF
TGTGCCAGCTCACCTACGACAGGGAATCAAGAGACCCAGTACTTC
>15|TRBV7-6|-|-|TRBJ2-3
CASSPLQTRTDTQYF
TGTGCCAGCAGCCCGTTGCAGACCCGCACAGATACGCAGTATTTT
>15|TRBV11-3|-|TRBD2|TRBJ2-1
CASSLDGRAGDEQFF
TGTGCCAGCAGCTTAGACGGGAGGGCCGGGGATGAGCAGTTCTTC
>15|TRBV29-1|-|TRBD1|TRBJ1-4
CSAILLTGIREKLFF
TGCAGCGCTATACTTCTGACAGGGATAAGAGAAAAACTGTTTTTT
>15|TRBV15|-|TRBD2|TRBJ2-5
CATSRLAGYQETQYF
TGTGCCACCAGTCGACTAGCGGGGTACCAAGAGACCCAGTACTTC
>14|TRBV28|-|TRBD1|TRBJ1-5
CASTIGQGTQPQHF
TGTGCCAGCACCATAGGACAGGGGACTCAGCCCCAGCATTTT
>15|TRBV6-1|once|-|TRBJ2-1
CASSWEWSSYNEQFF
TGTGCCAGCAGTTGGGAATGGAGCTCCTACAATGAGCAGTTCTTC
>11|TRBV20-1|-|-|TRBJ2-5
CSARAGPTQYF
TGCAGTGCTAGAGCTGGCCCGACCCAGTACTTC
>14|TRBV6-5|few|TRBD1|TRBJ1-1
CASSINRGPTEAFF
TGTGCCAGCAGTATAAACAGGGGACCCACTGAAGCTTTCTTT
>15|TRBV2|-|-|TRBJ1-4
CASSEWLQVYEKLFF
TGTGCCAGCAGTGAATGGTTACAGGTGTATGAAAAACTGTTTTTT
>12|TRBV29-1|-|TRBD1|TRBJ2-7
CSVGQGVNEQYF
TGCAGCGTTGGCCAGGGGGTCAACGAGCAGTACTTC
>13|TRBV27|-|-|TRBJ1-1
CASRSTRRTEAFF
TGTGCCAGCAGATCGACTAGGCGCACTGAAGCTTTCTTT
>17|TRBV5-1|-|-|TRBJ1-2
CASSLGWKWGRSYGYTF
TGCGCCAGCAGCTTAGGGTGGAAGTGGGGGCGAAGCTATGGCTACACCTTC
>15|TRBV11-2|-|-|TRBJ2-1
CASSQGTSPYNEQFF
TGTGCCAGCAGCCAAGGAACCAGCCCCTACAATGAGCAGTTCTTC